Here is one T cell receptor beta chain with its context. This sample is drawn from a study of technical replicates of blood from a handful of donors. V was clipped by 2 bases and J by 7 bases, with 12 bases between them. Germline lookup yields CDR1 MNHEY and CDR2 SMNVEV (reference sequence). CDR3 length equals 14 residues. Here immunoSEQ multiplex PCR was the method, and the copy in TCRdb shows in-frame clones only, minus some. This sample has approximately 94,000 clones; about 95% occur once, and the top ten carry about 0.34%. Sample: T cells isolated from PBMCs. This TCR derives from a human donor in good health. The V and J genes are TRBV27 and TRBJ1-5; D gene uncertain. CDR3: CASSLDQTQQPQHF. In DNA, the CDR3 is TGTGCCAGCAGTTTAGATCAGACTCAGCAGCCCCAGCATTTT.